This TCR beta chain was sequenced in a study of blood T cell repertoires in COVID-19. As for the study in general: From the United States, Italy and Spain came samples of acute and convalescent COVID-19. From T cells, B-cell-depleted T cells, or PBMCs came the material, which was cDNA or gDNA.

Patients at the Seattle site were enrolled during active infection and followed longitudinally. Germline CDR1 SQVTM, CDR2 ANQGSEA. Losses at the gene ends were 5 bases for V and 9 bases for J; bases not matched to a gene: 7. The length of the CDR3 is 13 residues. Authors' processing steps: Estimation of nucleated cell counts was performed using reference gene primer amplification. Profiling relied on immunoSEQ multiplex PCR, and the TCRdb table lists in-frame clones only, not all of them. The V and J calls and clone size were taken over from that table, and D and trimming were inferred from the DNA. The table lists 180,000 or so clones, 86% of them singletons, with approximately 11% in the top ten.

This sequence was found in a woman aged 55-69 years with COVID-19, enrolled during active disease. The rearrangement links TRBV29-1 to TRBJ1-6, with TRBD1 matching over 7 bases. What was sequenced was peripheral blood. The CDR3 spells CSVMTGRTSPLHF. CDR3 sequence (DNA): TGCAGCGTTATGACAGGGAGGACTTCACCCCTCCACTTT.